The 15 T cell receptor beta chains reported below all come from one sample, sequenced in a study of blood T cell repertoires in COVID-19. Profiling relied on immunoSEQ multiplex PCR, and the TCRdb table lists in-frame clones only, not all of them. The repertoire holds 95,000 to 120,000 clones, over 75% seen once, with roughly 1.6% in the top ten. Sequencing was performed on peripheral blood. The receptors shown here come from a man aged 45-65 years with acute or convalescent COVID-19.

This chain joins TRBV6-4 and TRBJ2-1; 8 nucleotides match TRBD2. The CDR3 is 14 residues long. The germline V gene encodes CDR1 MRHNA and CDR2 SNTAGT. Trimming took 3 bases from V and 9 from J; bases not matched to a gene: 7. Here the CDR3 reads CASSENGGELEQFF. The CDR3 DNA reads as TGTGCCAGCAGTGAAAACGGGGGGGAACTTGAGCAGTTCTTC.

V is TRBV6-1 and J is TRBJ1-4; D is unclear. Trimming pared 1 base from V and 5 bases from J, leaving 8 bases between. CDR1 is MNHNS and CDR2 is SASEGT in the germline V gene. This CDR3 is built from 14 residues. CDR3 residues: CASSEDGVNEKLFF. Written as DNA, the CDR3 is TGTGCCAGCAGTGAAGACGGAGTGAATGAAAAACTGTTTTTT.

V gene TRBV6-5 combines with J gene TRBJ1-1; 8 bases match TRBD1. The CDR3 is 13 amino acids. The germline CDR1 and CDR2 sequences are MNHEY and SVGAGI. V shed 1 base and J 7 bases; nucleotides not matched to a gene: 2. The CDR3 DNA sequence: TGTGCCAGCAGTTACTTCAGGGGGCATGAAGCTTTCTTT. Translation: CASSYFRGHEAFF.

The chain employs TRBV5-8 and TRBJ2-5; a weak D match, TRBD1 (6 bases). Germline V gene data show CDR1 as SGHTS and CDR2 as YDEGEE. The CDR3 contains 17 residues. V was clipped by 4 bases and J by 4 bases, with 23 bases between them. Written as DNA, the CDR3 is TGTGCCAGCAGCCTTAGGGGGTCCTATACTTCAGGAGAGACCCAGTACTTC. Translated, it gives CASSLRGSYTSGETQYF.

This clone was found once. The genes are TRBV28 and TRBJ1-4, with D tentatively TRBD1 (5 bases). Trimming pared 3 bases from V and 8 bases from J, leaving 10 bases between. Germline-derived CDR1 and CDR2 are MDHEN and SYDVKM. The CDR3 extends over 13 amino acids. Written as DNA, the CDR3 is TGTGCCAGCAGTTTGCAGGGATGGGAAAAACTGTTTTTT. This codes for CASSLQGWEKLFF.

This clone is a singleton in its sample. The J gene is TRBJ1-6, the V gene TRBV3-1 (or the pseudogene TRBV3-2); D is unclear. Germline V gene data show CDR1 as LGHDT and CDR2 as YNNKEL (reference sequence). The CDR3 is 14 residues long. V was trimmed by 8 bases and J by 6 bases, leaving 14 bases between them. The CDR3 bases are TGTGCCAGCGGGCAACCAGCTCGTAATTCACCCCTCCACTTT. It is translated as CASGQPARNSPLHF.

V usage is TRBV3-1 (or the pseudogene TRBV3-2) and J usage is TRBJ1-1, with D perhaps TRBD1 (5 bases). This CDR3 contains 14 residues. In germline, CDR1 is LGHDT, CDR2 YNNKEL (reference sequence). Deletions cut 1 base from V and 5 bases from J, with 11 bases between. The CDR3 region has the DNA TGTGCCAGCAGCCAAGGACCAGGGAGGACTGAAGCTTTCTTT. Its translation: CASSQGPGRTEAFF.

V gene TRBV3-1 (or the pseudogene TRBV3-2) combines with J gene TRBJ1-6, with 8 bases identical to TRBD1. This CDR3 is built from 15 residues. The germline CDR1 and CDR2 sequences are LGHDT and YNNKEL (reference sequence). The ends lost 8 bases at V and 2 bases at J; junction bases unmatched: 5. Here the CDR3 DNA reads TGTGCCAGCGGCAACAGGGGGGCCTATAATTCACCCCTCCACTTT. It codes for CASGNRGAYNSPLHF.

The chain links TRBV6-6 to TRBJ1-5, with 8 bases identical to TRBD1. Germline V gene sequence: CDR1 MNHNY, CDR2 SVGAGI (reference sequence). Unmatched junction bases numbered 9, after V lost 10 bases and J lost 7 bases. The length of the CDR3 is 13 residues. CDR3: CATNQGAGQPQHF. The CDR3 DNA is TGTGCCACAAATCAGGGGGCGGGACAGCCCCAGCATTTT.

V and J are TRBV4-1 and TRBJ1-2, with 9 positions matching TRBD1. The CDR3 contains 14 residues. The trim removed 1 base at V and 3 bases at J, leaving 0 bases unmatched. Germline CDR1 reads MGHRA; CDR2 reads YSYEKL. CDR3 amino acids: CASSQGDRDYGYTF. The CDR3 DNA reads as TGCGCCAGCAGCCAAGGGGACAGGGACTATGGCTACACCTTC.

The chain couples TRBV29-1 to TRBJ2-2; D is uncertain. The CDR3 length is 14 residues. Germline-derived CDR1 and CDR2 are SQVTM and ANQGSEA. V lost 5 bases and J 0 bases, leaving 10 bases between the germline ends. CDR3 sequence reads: CSVPTVSNTGELFF. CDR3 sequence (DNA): TGCAGCGTTCCTACGGTTTCGAACACCGGGGAGCTGTTTTTT.

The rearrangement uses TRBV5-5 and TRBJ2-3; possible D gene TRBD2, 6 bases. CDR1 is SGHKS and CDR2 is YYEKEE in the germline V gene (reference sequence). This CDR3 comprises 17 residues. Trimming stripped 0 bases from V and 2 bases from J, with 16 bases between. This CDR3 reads CASSLASGLLNTDTQYF. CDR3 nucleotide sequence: TGTGCCAGCAGCTTGGCAAGCGGGCTTTTGAACACAGATACGCAGTATTTT.

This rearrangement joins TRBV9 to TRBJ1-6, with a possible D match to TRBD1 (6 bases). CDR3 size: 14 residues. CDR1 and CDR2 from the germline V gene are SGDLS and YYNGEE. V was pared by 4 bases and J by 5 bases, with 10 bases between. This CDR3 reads CASSSRQDNSPLHF. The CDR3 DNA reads TGTGCCAGCAGCTCCCGACAGGATAATTCACCCCTCCACTTT.

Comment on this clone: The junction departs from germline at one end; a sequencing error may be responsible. The chain's CDR3 is CASRLGDSNYGYTF. In DNA form, the CDR3 reads TGCGCCAGCAGGTTGGGGGACAGTAACTATGGCTACACCTTC. This chain uses TRBV5-1 with TRBJ1-2; 7 bases align to TRBD1. This CDR3 contains 14 residues. Germline V gene sequence: CDR1 SGHRS, CDR2 YFSETQ.

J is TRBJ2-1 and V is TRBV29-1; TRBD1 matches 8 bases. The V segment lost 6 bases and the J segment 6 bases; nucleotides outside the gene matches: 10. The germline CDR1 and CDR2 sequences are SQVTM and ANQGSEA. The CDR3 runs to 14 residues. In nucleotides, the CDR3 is TGCAGCGTGCTTTATCGGACAGGGAGCAATGAGCAGTTCTTC. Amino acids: CSVLYRTGSNEQFF.